This T cell receptor beta chain was observed in a study of T cells after yellow fever vaccination. Findings and caveats of the study: Abundant contaminating clonotypes from the bulk population could appear in FACS-sorted repertoires.

This clonotype was observed a handful of times. Its target is unknown. As TCR cDNA was made by 5'RACE template switching, a universal primer site and UMIs were added. TCRdb redid the calling of the 5' RACE reads with MiXCR, one entry per CDR3 protein. The data contain fewer than 350,000 distinct CDR3 sequences, more than 3% of them singletons. The CDR3 is 18 residues long. CDR1 and CDR2 from the germline V gene are MNHNS and SASEGT. Trimming at V came to 1 base and at J to 2 bases, leaving 9 bases not matched to a gene. This sequence was found in a man younger than 35 who received the YFV17D yellow fever vaccine. This sequence joins TRBV6-1 and TRBJ1-1, with TRBD1 matching 11 bases. This specimen consisted of PBMCs, obtained on the day of the yellow fever booster vaccination. This CDR3 is CASSEDLRTGGRNTEAFF. The CDR3 nucleotides read TGTGCCAGCAGTGAAGATTTGAGGACAGGGGGCAGAAACACTGAAGCTTTCTTT.